This is a list of T cell receptor beta chains from one sample in a study of response to subunit inactivated influenza vaccine. TCRdb ran MiXCR on the RT-PCR reads and lists one entry per CDR3 protein. Here the sample spans about 570,000 distinct CDR3 sequences, approximately 10% being singletons. A further study also used this sample, focusing on T cells expressing NK-cell markers.

Sequences were derived from PBMCs from blood, sampled on the day of vaccination. Receptor source: a man in his fifties who received an inactivated influenza vaccine. The CDR3 runs from the conserved cysteine through the conserved F or W. A D gene is named only where the DNA matches it firmly. Size tells how often a clone was seen (once, few, many) or the class of an expanded clone, and some rows leave it out.

v_gene,len,j_gene,d_gene,abundance,CDR3nt,CDR3aa
TRBV7-2,13,TRBJ2-5,.,.,TGTGCCAGCAGCCCGACTAGACAAGAGACCCAGTACTTC,CASSPTRQETQYF
TRBV7-2,15,TRBJ1-4,.,.,TGTGCCAGCAGCTTAGAAGGCGCAGGAAATGAAAAACTGTTTTTT,CASSLEGAGNEKLFF
TRBV4-3,14,TRBJ2-7,.,few,TGCGCCAGCAGCCAAGACTTCAACAGGGCCGAGCAGTACTTC,CASSQDFNRAEQYF
TRBV29-1,13,TRBJ2-1,.,.,TGCAGCGTTGGGAGTTGGTCGCGGGGTGAGCAGTTCTTC,CSVGSWSRGEQFF
TRBV4-1,14,TRBJ2-5,.,few,TGCGCCAGCAGCCAAGATCTCGGGTTACAGACCCAGTACTTC,CASSQDLGLQTQYF
TRBV20-1,15,TRBJ2-7,.,.,TGCAGTGCTAGAGATCACCGGGGGCGGCCCTCCGAGCAGTACTTC,CSARDHRGRPSEQYF
TRBV29-1,12,TRBJ2-1,.,many,TGCAGCGTTGATGGTCCAAGCGATGAGCAGTTCTTC,CSVDGPSDEQFF
TRBV3-1,16,TRBJ2-1,TRBD2,.,TGTGCCAGCAGCGCTTCCGGGACTAGCGGGAGGGCCGCGCAGTTCTTC,CASSASGTSGRAAQFF
TRBV29-1,15,TRBJ2-5,.,few,TGCAGCGTTGCCCAGGGACTTCTCCTCCAAGAGACCCAGTACTTC,CSVAQGLLLQETQYF
TRBV7-2,15,TRBJ2-5,TRBD1,.,TGTGACAGCAGCTTAACGACAGGGGCTGGGGAGACCCAGTACTTC,CDSSLTTGAGETQYF
TRBV29-1,12,TRBJ2-7,.,many,TGCAGCGTTCAAGACATCTCCTACGAGCAGTACTTC,CSVQDISYEQYF
TRBV24-1,15,TRBJ2-3,TRBD2,few,TGTGCCACCAGTGTACCAGCGGGAGTGGAAGATACGCAGTATTTT,CATSVPAGVEDTQYF
TRBV2,15,TRBJ1-5,.,.,TGTGCCAGCAGTGAGGCCACCAACATACATCAGCCCCAGCATTTT,CASSEATNIHQPQHF
TRBV5-1,17,TRBJ2-1,TRBD1,many,TGCGCCAGCAGCCCAATCTCCGGGACAGGGGGCCGGAATGAGCAGTTCTTC,CASSPISGTGGRNEQFF
TRBV20-1,15,TRBJ2-5,.,many,TGCAGTGCTGCCCCTCGGGAGAGGGCTACCGAGACCCAGTACTTC,CSAAPRERATETQYF
TRBV6-2/TRBV6-3,15,TRBJ2-2,.,few,TGTGCCAGCAGTCAAAGAGGGGGTAACACCGGGGAGCTGTTTTTT,CASSQRGGNTGELFF
TRBV18,15,TRBJ2-3,.,.,TGTGCCAGCTCACCCCTCTTCGCCGGCTCAGATACGCAGTATTTT,CASSPLFAGSDTQYF
TRBV11-2,16,TRBJ2-2,.,few,TGTGCCAGCAGCCCCTTGGGTCAAGGTCCAACCGGGGAGCTGTTTTTT,CASSPLGQGPTGELFF
TRBV12-5,13,TRBJ2-2,.,.,TGTGCTAGTGGTTTGGACGGCATTGGGGAGCTGTTTTTT,CASGLDGIGELFF